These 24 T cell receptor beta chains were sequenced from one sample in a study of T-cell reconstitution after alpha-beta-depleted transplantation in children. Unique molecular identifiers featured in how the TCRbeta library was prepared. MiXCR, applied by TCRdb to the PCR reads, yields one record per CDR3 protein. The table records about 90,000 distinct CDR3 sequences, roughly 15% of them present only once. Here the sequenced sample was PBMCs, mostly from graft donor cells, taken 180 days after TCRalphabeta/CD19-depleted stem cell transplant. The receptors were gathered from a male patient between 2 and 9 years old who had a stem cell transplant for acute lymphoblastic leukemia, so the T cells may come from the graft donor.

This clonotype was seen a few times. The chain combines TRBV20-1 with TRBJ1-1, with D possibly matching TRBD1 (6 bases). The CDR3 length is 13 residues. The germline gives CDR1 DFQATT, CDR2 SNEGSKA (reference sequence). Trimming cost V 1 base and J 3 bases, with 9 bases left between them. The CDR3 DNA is TGCAGTGCTAGAGGTAGGGGGGACACTGAAGCTTTCTTT. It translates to CSARGRGDTEAFF.

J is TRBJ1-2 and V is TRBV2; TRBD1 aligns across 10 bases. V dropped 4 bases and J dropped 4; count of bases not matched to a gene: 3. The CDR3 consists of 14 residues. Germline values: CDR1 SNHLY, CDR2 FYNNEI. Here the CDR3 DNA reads TGTGCCAGCAGTGTCGACAGGGGGCTCTATGGCTACACCTTC. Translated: CASSVDRGLYGYTF.

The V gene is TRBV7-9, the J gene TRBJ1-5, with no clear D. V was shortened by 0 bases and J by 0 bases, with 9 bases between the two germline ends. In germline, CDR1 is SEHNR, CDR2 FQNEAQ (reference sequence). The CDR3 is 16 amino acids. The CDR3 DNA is TGTGCCAGCAGCTTAGCGATGCCAGGTAGCAATCAGCCCCAGCATTTT. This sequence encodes CASSLAMPGSNQPQHF.

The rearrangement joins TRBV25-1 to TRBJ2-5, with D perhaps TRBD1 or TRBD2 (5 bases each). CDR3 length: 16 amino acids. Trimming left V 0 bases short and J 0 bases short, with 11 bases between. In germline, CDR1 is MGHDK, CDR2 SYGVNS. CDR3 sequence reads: CASSEYRWGNQETQYF. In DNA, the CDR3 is TGTGCCAGCAGTGAATATAGATGGGGGAACCAAGAGACCCAGTACTTC.

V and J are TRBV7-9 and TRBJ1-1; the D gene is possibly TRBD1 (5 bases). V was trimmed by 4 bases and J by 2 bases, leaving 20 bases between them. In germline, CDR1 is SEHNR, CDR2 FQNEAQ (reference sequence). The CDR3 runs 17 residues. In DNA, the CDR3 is TGTGCCAGCAGCTCTAGAATGATGGGGGTCCCAAACACTGAAGCTTTCTTT. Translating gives CASSSRMMGVPNTEAFF.

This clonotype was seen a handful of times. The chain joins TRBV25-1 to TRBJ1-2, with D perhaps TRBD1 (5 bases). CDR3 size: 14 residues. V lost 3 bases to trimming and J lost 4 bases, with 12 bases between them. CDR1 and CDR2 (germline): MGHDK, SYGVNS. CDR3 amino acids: CASSDGGTFYGYTF. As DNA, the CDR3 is TGTGCCAGCAGTGATGGGGGGACTTTCTATGGCTACACCTTC.

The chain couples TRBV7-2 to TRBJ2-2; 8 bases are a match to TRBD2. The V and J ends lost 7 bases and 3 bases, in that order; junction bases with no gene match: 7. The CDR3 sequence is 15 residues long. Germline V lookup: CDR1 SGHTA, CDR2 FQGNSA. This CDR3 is CASISGTRHTGELFF. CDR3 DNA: TGTGCCAGCATCTCCGGGACTAGGCACACCGGGGAGCTGTTTTTT.

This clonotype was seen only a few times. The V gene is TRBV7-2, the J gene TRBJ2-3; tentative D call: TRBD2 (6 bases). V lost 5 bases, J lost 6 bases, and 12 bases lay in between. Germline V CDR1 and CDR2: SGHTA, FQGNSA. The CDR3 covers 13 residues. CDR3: CASSQPSADTQYF. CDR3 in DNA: TGTGCCAGCAGCCAACCTAGCGCCGATACGCAGTATTTT.

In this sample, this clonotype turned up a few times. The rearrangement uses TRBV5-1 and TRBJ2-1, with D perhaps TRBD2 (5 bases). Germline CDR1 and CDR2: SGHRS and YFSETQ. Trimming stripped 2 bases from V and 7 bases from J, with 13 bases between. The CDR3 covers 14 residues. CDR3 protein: CASSFGRPGNEQFF. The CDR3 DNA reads TGCGCCAGCAGCTTCGGACGTCCGGGGAATGAGCAGTTCTTC.

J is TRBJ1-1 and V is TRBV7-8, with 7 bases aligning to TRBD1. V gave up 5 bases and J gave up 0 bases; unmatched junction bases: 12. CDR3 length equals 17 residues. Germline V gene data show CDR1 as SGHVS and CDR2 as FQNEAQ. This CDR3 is CASSKGGYRGLNTEAFF. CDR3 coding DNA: TGTGCCAGCAGCAAAGGGGGGTACAGGGGTCTGAACACTGAAGCTTTCTTT. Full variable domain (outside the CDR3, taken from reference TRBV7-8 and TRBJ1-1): GAGVSQSPRYKVAKRGQDVALRCDPISGHVSLFWYQQALGQGPEFLTYFQNEAQLDKSGLPSDRFFAERPEGSVSTLKIQRTQQEDSAVYLCASSKGGYRGLNTEAFFGQGTRLTVV.

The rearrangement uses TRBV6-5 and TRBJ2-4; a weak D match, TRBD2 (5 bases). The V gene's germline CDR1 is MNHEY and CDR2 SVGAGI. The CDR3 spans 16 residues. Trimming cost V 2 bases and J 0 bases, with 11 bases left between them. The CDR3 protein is CASSYAGSLAKNIQYF. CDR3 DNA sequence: TGTGCCAGCAGTTACGCGGGCTCTCTAGCCAAAAACATTCAGTACTTC.

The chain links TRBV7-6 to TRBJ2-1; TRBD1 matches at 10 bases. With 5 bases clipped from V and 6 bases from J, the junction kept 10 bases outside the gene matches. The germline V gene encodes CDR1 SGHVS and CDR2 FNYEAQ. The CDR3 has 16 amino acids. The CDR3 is CASSTRQGAQGNEQFF. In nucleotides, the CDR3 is TGTGCCAGCAGCACAAGACAGGGGGCGCAGGGCAATGAGCAGTTCTTC.

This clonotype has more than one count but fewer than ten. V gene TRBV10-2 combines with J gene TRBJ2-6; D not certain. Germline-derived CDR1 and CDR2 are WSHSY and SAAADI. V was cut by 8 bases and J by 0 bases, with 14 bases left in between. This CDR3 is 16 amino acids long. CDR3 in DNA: TGCGCCAGCGGGCATCCGCAGGACTCTGGGGCCAACGTCCTGACTTTC. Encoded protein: CASGHPQDSGANVLTF.

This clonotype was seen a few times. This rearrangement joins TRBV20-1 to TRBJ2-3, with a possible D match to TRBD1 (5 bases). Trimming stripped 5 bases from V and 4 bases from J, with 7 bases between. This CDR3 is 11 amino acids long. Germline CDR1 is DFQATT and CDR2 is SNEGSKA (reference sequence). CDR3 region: CSAPQADTQYF. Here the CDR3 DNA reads TGCAGTGCTCCACAGGCAGATACGCAGTATTTT.

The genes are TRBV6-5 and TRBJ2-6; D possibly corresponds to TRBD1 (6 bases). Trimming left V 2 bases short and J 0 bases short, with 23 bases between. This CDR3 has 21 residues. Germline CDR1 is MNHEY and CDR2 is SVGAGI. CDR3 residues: CASSYPSPGVLTHSGANVLTF. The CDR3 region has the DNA TGTGCCAGCAGTTACCCCTCTCCAGGGGTGCTGACTCACTCTGGGGCCAACGTCCTGACTTTC.

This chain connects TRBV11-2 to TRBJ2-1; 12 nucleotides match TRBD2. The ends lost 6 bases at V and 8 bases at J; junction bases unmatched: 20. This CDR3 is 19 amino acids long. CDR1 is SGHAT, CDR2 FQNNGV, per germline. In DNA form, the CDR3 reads TGTGCCAGCAGGATAGGACTAGCGGGGAATAACTACAAGTCACATGAGCAGTTCTTC. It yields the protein CASRIGLAGNNYKSHEQFF.

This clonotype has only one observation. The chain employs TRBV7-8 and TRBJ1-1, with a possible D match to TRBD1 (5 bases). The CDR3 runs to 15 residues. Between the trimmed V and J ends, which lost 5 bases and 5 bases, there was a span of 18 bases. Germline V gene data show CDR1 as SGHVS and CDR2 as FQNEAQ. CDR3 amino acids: CASSPTLGGLTEAFF. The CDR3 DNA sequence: TGTGCCAGCAGCCCCACCTTGGGGGGTTTAACTGAAGCTTTCTTT.

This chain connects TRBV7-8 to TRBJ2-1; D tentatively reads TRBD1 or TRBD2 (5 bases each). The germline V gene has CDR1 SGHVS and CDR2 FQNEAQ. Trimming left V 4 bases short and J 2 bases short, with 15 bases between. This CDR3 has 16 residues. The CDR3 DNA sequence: TGTGCCAGCAGCTCCTCCGGGACCAGAGCCTACAATGAGCAGTTCTTC. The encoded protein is CASSSSGTRAYNEQFF. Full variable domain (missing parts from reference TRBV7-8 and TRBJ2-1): GAGVSQSPRYKVAKRGQDVALRCDPISGHVSLFWYQQALGQGPEFLTYFQNEAQLDKSGLPSDRFFAERPEGSVSTLKIQRTQQEDSAVYLCASSSSGTRAYNEQFFGPGTRLTVL.

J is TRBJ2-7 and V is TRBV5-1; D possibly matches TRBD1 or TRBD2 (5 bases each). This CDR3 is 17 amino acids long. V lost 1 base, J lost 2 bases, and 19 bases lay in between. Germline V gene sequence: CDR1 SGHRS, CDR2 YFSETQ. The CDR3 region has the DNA TGCGCCAGCAGCTTGTGGGCTGAGGGACCCAAAGCCTACGAGCAGTACTTC. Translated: CASSLWAEGPKAYEQYF.

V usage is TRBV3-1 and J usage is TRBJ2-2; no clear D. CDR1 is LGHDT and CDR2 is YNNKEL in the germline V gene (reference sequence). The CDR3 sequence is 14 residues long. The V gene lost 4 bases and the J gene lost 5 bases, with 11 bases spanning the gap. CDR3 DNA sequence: TGTGCCAGCAGCCCAGGATCACGGACCGGGGAGCTGTTTTTT. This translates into CASSPGSRTGELFF.

CDR3 region: CASSEPFRSTQYF. In DNA form, the CDR3 reads TGTGCCAGCAGTGAACCCTTTAGGAGTACGCAGTATTTT. The chain has TRBV25-1 and TRBJ2-3; D ambiguous. In germline, CDR1 is MGHDK, CDR2 SYGVNS. The CDR3 runs 13 residues. V was pared by 2 bases and J by 8 bases, with 11 bases between.

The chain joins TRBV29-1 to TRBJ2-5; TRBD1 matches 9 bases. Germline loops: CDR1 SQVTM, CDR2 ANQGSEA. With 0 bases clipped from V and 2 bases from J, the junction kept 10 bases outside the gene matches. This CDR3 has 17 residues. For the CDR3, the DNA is TGCAGCGTTGAAGATTTTACACAGGGGGCCTCGCAAGAGACCCAGTACTTC. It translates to CSVEDFTQGASQETQYF.

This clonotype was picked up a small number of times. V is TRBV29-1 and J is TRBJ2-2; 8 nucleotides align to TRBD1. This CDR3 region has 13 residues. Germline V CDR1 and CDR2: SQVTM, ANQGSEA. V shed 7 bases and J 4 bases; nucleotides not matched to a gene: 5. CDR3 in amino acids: CSATGGSTGELFF. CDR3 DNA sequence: TGCAGCGCTACAGGGGGAAGCACCGGGGAGCTGTTTTTT.

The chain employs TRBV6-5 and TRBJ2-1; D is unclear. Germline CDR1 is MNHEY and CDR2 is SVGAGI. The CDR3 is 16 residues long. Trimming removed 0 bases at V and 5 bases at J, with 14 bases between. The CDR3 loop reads CASSYSSRMTHNEQFF. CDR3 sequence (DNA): TGTGCCAGCAGTTACTCTAGCCGGATGACCCACAATGAGCAGTTCTTC.